This T cell receptor (beta chain) came from a study of cytomegalovirus exposure and HLA in healthy donors. Use of 60 Vbeta and 13 Jbeta primers characterized the PCR. Sequencing was performed with immunoSEQ multiplex PCR; in TCRdb, only in-frame clones are kept and a portion is missing. The sample carries roughly 120,000 clones, around 9% recorded once. J was trimmed by 6 bases and V by 5 bases; bases with no gene match: 7. The germline V gene encodes CDR1 MNHNS and CDR2 SASEGT. The CDR3 consists of 15 residues. This clone was seen more than once but under ten times. V and J are TRBV6-1 and TRBJ2-2; 9 positions agree with TRBD2. The TCR sequence derives from a man in his forties or fifties in good health and CMV-seronegative. The sequencing sample was made of PBMCs. CDR3 sequence reads: CASSSSGDSAGELFF. CDR3 DNA sequence: TGTGCCAGCAGTTCTAGCGGGGACTCTGCCGGGGAGCTGTTTTTT.